The TCR beta chain under discussion was sequenced for a study of shared clonotypes between healthy human individuals. Clones were read by immunoSEQ multiplex PCR, and TCRdb kept only the in-frame ones, dropping some. The profile covers some 2.4 million clones, with approximately 93% appearing a single time and 0.36% taken by the ten largest. A word on this clone: Within the sample, other DNA sequences also encode this same CDR3.

Sequenced input: naive CD4+ T cells from PBMCs. Regarding subset: CD45RA+ positively selected. This sequence was found in a man younger than 30 in good health. Some clones in this sample may be carry-over from other donors' samples.

The CDR3 loop reads CAIGDRSNQPQHF. CDR3 bases: TGTGCCATCGGCGACAGGAGCAATCAGCCCCAGCATTTT. V is TRBV10-3 and J is TRBJ1-5; D might be TRBD1 (6 bases). The V end lost 8 bases, the J end lost 1 base, and 9 bases lay between the germline ends. The CDR3 totals 13 residues. Germline CDR1 reads ENHRY; CDR2 reads SYGVKD.